This passage covers 15 T cell receptor beta chains from one sample sequenced in a study of CD4 T cells in relation to SARS-CoV-2 and coronaviruses. The data were produced by immunoSEQ multiplex PCR, yet TCRdb's version contains in-frame clones alone and is incomplete. The table lists around 29,000 clones, approximately 76% of them singletons. What these receptors recognize is not known. CD4+ T cells from unexposed donors were obtained before the COVID-19 pandemic (2011-2018). After roughly ten days of culture, CD4+ T cells were isolated. Material for sequencing was CD4+ T cells from PBMCs, cultured in vitro. These receptors originate from a human donor in good health.

The genes are TRBV4-3 and TRBJ2-2; 7 bases map to TRBD2. The J segment lost 7 bases and the V segment lost 0 bases, leaving 8 bases of the junction unmatched. The CDR3 sequence is 16 residues long. Germline V lookup: CDR1 LGHNA, CDR2 YSLEER. CDR3 DNA: TGCGCCAGCAGCCAAGATATTGGGCTAGCGGTCGGGGAGCTGTTTTTT. Residues: CASSQDIGLAVGELFF.

This chain uses TRBV4-1 with TRBJ2-2; 11 nucleotides match TRBD1. With 2 bases clipped from V and 2 bases from J, the junction kept 4 bases outside the gene matches. CDR1 is MGHRA and CDR2 is YSYEKL in the germline V gene. The length of the CDR3 is 17 residues. DNA for the CDR3: TGCGCCAGCAGCCAATCATGGACAGGGGGCAACACCGGGGAGCTGTTTTTT. It is translated as CASSQSWTGGNTGELFF.

V gene TRBV7-9 combines with J gene TRBJ2-3; D may be TRBD2 (5 bases). Germline values: CDR1 SEHNR, CDR2 FQNEAQ (reference sequence). V was clipped by 1 base and J by 6 bases, with 11 bases between them. The CDR3 runs to 14 residues. The CDR3 DNA reads TGTGCCAGCAGCTTAGTAACTAGTGTCGATACGCAGTATTTT. It encodes CASSLVTSVDTQYF.

The rearrangement uses TRBV30 and TRBJ2-3, with D unclear. CDR1 and CDR2 (germline): GTSNPN, SVGIG (reference sequence). The CDR3 covers 14 residues. Trimming stripped 3 bases from V and 0 bases from J, with 10 bases between. The CDR3 spells CAWRAGFSTDTQYF. The CDR3 DNA reads as TGTGCCTGGAGGGCCGGGTTTAGCACAGATACGCAGTATTTT. Combining the CDR3 with reference TRBV30 and TRBJ2-3 gives the whole variable domain SQTIHQWPATLVQPVGSPLSLECTVEGTSNPNLYWYRQAAGRGLQLLFYSVGIGQISSEVPQNLSASRPQDRQFILSSKKLLLSDSGFYLCAWRAGFSTDTQYFGPGTRLTVL.

Only one count was recorded for this clone. The genes are TRBV30 and TRBJ2-2; D perhaps matches TRBD2 (5 bases). Trimming removed 8 bases at V and 2 bases at J, with 30 bases between. The CDR3 sequence is 19 residues long. The germline V gene has CDR1 GTSNPN and CDR2 SVGIG (reference sequence). The CDR3 sequence is CAGKDPTRLGVRNTGELFF. The CDR3 DNA reads as TGTGCCGGGAAGGACCCCACCCGTTTGGGAGTGCGCAACACCGGGGAGCTGTTTTTT.

V gene TRBV19 combines with J gene TRBJ2-1, with 7 bases identical to TRBD1. Per germline, CDR1 LNHDA and CDR2 SQIVND (reference sequence). Trimming removed 5 bases from V and 5 bases from J; junction bases left unmatched: 9. CDR3 size: 15 residues. The CDR3 loop is CASSPRRGYNNEQFF. The CDR3 DNA is TGTGCCAGTAGTCCCCGCAGGGGGTACAACAATGAGCAGTTCTTC.

This chain links TRBV9 with TRBJ2-3, with TRBD2 identical over 8 bases. The trim removed 2 bases at V and 5 bases at J, leaving 4 bases unmatched. The CDR3 length is 14 residues. CDR1 is SGDLS, CDR2 YYNGEE, per germline. Written as DNA, the CDR3 is TGTGCCAGCAGCGTCGGGGGGGCAATAGATACGCAGTATTTT. Its translation is CASSVGGAIDTQYF.

This clone has just a few counts. This rearrangement joins TRBV27 to TRBJ2-7; TRBD2 matches 11 bases. CDR3 length: 16 residues. The V gene end was trimmed by 3 bases and the J gene end by 4 bases; junction bases not matched to a gene: 8. Germline V CDR1 and CDR2: MNHEY, SMNVEV (reference sequence). CDR3 residues: CASSFSGTSGRYEQYF. The DNA for the CDR3 is TGTGCCAGCAGTTTCTCCGGGACTAGCGGAAGATACGAGCAGTACTTC.

The chain combines TRBV18 with TRBJ1-5; D call uncertain. V was cut by 4 bases and J by 0 bases, with 7 bases left in between. Germline V gene sequence: CDR1 KGHSH, CDR2 LQKENI. The CDR3 loop spans 14 amino acids. The CDR3 loop is CASSQTDSNQPQHF. CDR3 coding DNA: TGTGCCAGCTCACAGACCGATAGCAATCAGCCCCAGCATTTT.

The J gene is TRBJ1-1, the V gene TRBV6-5; no clear D gene. The CDR3 extends over 13 amino acids. With 6 bases removed from V and 4 bases from J, the gap between germline ends came to 12 bases. Germline CDR1 MNHEY, CDR2 SVGAGI. The CDR3 here is CASSPPMGTEAFF. CDR3 sequence (DNA): TGTGCCAGCAGCCCCCCCATGGGCACTGAAGCTTTCTTT.

This clone was counted only a few times. CDR3 region: CASSLERRADTQYF. CDR3 in DNA: TGCGCCAGCAGCTTGGAGAGGCGGGCAGATACGCAGTATTTT. V gene TRBV5-1 combines with J gene TRBJ2-3, with D tentatively TRBD2 (5 bases). Trimming pared 0 bases from V and 4 bases from J, leaving 9 bases between. Germline loops: CDR1 SGHRS, CDR2 YFSETQ. This CDR3 has 14 amino acids.

V and J are TRBV3-1 (or the pseudogene TRBV3-2) and TRBJ2-3; D is possibly TRBD2 (5 bases). V was cut by 1 base and J by 2 bases, with 19 bases left in between. CDR1 and CDR2 from the germline V gene are LGHDT and YNNKEL (reference sequence). This CDR3 is built from 18 residues. CDR3 nucleotide sequence: TGTGCCAGCAGCCAAGGTGCCCCTCTGCGGGCAAACACAGATACGCAGTATTTT. It yields the protein CASSQGAPLRANTDTQYF.

The rearrangement links TRBV21-1 to TRBJ2-3; TRBD1 is taken as the D call from the table, unchecked against the DNA. TRBV21-1 is described as a pseudogene. The CDR3 runs to 16 residues. The CDR3 protein is CASSPRQGAGTDTQYF. CDR3 in DNA: TGTGCCAGCAGCCCCCGACAGGGGGCAGGAACAGATACGCAGTATTTT.

This clone has only a few counts. The V gene is TRBV10-2, the J gene TRBJ2-2; D possibly corresponds to TRBD1 (5 bases). CDR1 and CDR2 from the germline V gene are WSHSY and SAAADI. With 7 bases removed from V and 3 bases from J, the gap between germline ends came to 12 bases. The CDR3 loop spans 14 amino acids. CDR3 sequence reads: CASNQGEYTGELFF. The DNA for the CDR3 is TGCGCCAGCAACCAAGGGGAATACACCGGGGAGCTGTTTTTT.

This clone was observed a handful of times. This chain connects TRBV29-1 to TRBJ2-1; 9 bases map to TRBD2. The CDR3 contains 14 residues. The V and J ends lost 7 bases and 3 bases, in that order; junction bases with no gene match: 7. The germline CDR1 and CDR2 sequences are SQVTM and ANQGSEA. The CDR3 DNA reads as TGCAGCGGAAGCGGGGGGCCGAGCTACAATGAGCAGTTCTTC. It translates to CSGSGGPSYNEQFF.